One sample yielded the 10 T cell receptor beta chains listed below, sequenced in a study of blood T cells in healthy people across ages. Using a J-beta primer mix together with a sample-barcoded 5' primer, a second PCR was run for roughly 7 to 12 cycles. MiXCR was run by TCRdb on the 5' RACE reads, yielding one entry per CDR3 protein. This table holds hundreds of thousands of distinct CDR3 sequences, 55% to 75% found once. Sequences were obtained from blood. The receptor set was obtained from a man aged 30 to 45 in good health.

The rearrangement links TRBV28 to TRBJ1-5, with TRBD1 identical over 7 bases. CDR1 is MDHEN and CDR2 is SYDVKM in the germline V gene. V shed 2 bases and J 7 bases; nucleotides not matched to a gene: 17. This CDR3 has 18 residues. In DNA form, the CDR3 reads TGTGCCAGCAGTTTACGCGGGGGGCTGACAGGGTTAGGGCAGCCCCAGCATTTT. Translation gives CASSLRGGLTGLGQPQHF.

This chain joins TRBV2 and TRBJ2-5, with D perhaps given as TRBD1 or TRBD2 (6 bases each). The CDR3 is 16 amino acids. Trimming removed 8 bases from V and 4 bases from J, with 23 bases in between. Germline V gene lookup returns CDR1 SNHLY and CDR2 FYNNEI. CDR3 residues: CASQGGQVFERETQYF. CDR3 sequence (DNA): TGTGCCAGCCAAGGGGGGCAGGTGTTCGAAAGAGAGACCCAGTACTTC.

CDR3 nucleotides: TGCAGTGCTATATCCGGGACTAGCGGGAGGGACCGGGAGCAGTTCTTC. It translates to CSAISGTSGRDREQFF. The genes are TRBV20-1 and TRBJ2-1; 16 nucleotides match TRBD2. The CDR3 is 16 residues long. CDR1 is DFQATT, CDR2 SNEGSKA, per germline (reference sequence). Trimming took 4 bases from V and 10 from J; bases not matched to a gene: 10.

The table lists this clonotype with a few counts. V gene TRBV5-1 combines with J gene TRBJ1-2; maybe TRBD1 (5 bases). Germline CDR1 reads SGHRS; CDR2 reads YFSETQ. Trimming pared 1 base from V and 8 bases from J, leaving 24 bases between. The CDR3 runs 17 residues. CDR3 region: CASSLSGVKGPLGGYTF. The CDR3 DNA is TGCGCCAGCAGCTTGAGCGGAGTGAAGGGGCCTCTCGGAGGCTACACCTTC. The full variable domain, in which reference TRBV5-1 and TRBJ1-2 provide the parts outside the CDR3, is KAGVTQTPRYLIKTRGQQVTLSCSPISGHRSVSWYQQTPGQGLQFLFEYFSETQRNKGNFPGRFSGRQFSNSRSEMNVSTLELGDSALYLCASSLSGVKGPLGGYTFGSGTRLTVV.

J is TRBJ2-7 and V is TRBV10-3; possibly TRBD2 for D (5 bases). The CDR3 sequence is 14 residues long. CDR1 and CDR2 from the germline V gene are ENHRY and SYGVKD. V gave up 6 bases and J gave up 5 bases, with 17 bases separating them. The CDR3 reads CAIRSDGGGNEQYF. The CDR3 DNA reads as TGTGCCATCAGATCGGACGGCGGAGGAAACGAGCAGTACTTC.

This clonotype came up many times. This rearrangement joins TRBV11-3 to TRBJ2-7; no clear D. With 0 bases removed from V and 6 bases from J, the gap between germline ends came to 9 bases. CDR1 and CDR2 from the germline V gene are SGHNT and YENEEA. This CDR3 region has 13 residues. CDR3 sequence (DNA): TGTGCCAGCAGCTTAGATCGAAGATGCGAGCAGTACTTC. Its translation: CASSLDRRCEQYF.

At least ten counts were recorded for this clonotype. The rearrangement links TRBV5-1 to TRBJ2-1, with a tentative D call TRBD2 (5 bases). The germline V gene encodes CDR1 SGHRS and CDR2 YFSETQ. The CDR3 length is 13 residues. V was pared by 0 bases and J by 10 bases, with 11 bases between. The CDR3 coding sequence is TGCGCCAGCAGCTTGGTTCTGGGAGACGAGCAGTTCTTC. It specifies CASSLVLGDEQFF.

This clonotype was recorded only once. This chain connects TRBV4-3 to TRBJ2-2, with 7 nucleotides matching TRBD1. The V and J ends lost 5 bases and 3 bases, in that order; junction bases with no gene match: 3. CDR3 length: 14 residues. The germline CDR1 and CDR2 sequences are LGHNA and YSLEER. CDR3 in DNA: TGCGCCAGCAGCTGGGACAGCCACACCGGGGAGCTGTTTTTT. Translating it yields CASSWDSHTGELFF.

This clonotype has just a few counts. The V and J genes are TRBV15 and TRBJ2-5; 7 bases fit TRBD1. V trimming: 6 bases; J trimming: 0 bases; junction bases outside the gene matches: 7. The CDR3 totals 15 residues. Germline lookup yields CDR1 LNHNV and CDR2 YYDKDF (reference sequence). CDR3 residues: CATRAVQGYQETQYF. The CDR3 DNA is TGTGCCACCAGGGCAGTACAGGGGTACCAAGAGACCCAGTACTTC. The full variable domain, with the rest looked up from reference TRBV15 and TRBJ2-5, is DAMVIQNPRYQVTQFGKPVTLSCSQTLNHNVMYWYQQKSSQAPKLLFHYYDKDFNNEADTPDNFQSRRPNTSFCFLDIRSPGLGDTAMYLCATRAVQGYQETQYFGPGTRLLVL.

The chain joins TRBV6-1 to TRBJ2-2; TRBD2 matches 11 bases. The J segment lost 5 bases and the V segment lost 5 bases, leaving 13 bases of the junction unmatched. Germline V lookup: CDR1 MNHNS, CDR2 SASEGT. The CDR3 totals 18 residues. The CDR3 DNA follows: TGTGCCAGCAGTCGACGACTAGCGGGGCAAGGAGCGACCGGGGAGCTGTTTTTT. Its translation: CASSRRLAGQGATGELFF.